A single sample is the source of the 27 T cell receptor beta chains below, sequenced in a study of shared clonotypes between healthy human individuals. Clones were sequenced by immunoSEQ multiplex PCR, and TCRdb holds only the in-frame ones, with some missing. The sample lists about 2.4 million clones; under 95% were seen once. Sample: naive CD4+ T cells from PBMCs. Subset meaning: CD45RA+ positively selected. All receptors derive from a young man in good health. Some clones in this sample may be carry-over from other donors' samples.

CDR3 nucleotides: TGTGCCTGCCGGGACATCAGAGCCTACGAGCAGTACTTC. Translated, it gives CACRDIRAYEQYF. This chain joins TRBV5-4 and TRBJ2-7; tentatively, D is TRBD1 (6 bases). In germline, CDR1 is SGHNT, CDR2 YYREEE (reference sequence). This CDR3 region has 13 residues. V dropped 10 bases and J dropped 2 bases, with 16 bases sitting between them.

The chain links TRBV2 to TRBJ2-1; 11 bases map to TRBD2. Germline-derived CDR1 and CDR2 are SNHLY and FYNNEI. The trim removed 7 bases at V and 3 bases at J, leaving 8 bases unmatched. The CDR3 has 16 residues. CDR3 sequence reads: CASTFGLAGIYNEQFF. As DNA, the CDR3 is TGTGCCAGCACCTTCGGACTAGCGGGCATCTACAATGAGCAGTTCTTC.

V usage is TRBV5-1 and J usage is TRBJ1-2; TRBD1 matches at 8 bases. V shed 4 bases, J shed 4 bases, and the junction held 9 bases outside the gene matches. The CDR3 loop spans 15 amino acids. Germline CDR1 reads SGHRS; CDR2 reads YFSETQ. CDR3 residues: CASSTGQGSGYGYTF. The DNA for the CDR3 is TGCGCCAGCAGCACCGGACAGGGATCGGGCTATGGCTACACCTTC.

The chain couples TRBV15 to TRBJ1-6; D is unclear. Trimming left V 1 base short and J 5 bases short, with 9 bases between. The CDR3 runs to 15 residues. Germline loops: CDR1 LNHNV, CDR2 YYDKDF (reference sequence). The CDR3 region is CATSRVARDNSPLHF. The CDR3 DNA sequence: TGTGCCACCAGCAGAGTGGCCAGAGATAATTCACCCCTCCACTTT.

The chain uses TRBV7-2 and TRBJ1-2, with D perhaps TRBD1 (5 bases). V lost 3 bases to trimming and J lost 2 bases, with 13 bases between them. Germline V CDR1 and CDR2: SGHTA, FQGNSA. The CDR3 totals 15 residues. CDR3 sequence (DNA): TGTGCCAGCAGCTTCAGGGCTGGGACGAACTATGGCTACACCTTC. Protein: CASSFRAGTNYGYTF.

V usage is TRBV29-1 and J usage is TRBJ2-7; 14 nucleotides match TRBD2. With 6 bases clipped from V and 2 bases from J, the junction kept 6 bases outside the gene matches. CDR3 length: 15 residues. Germline assignment: CDR1 SQVTM and CDR2 ANQGSEA. In DNA form, the CDR3 reads TGCAGCGTCGGGGGGACTAGCGGGAGCCCCTACGAGCAGTACTTC. Residues: CSVGGTSGSPYEQYF.

The J gene is TRBJ1-4, the V gene TRBV28; tentative D call: TRBD1 (5 bases). Germline CDR1 and CDR2: MDHEN and SYDVKM. This CDR3 has 16 residues. Trimming took off 5 bases at V and 3 bases at J, with 16 bases between the two ends. CDR3 nucleotides: TGTGCCAGCAGTCCCCCTTTCGGGGGTTCTAATGAAAAACTGTTTTTT. Translation: CASSPPFGGSNEKLFF.

The chain combines TRBV10-2 with TRBJ2-6; D is undetermined. The CDR3 sequence is 13 residues long. Germline CDR1 reads WSHSY; CDR2 reads SAAADI. V was clipped by 6 bases and J by 2 bases, with 5 bases between them. The CDR3 sequence is CASSPTGANVLTF. In DNA form, the CDR3 reads TGCGCCAGCAGCCCCACTGGGGCCAACGTCCTGACTTTC.

The chain recombines TRBV28 with TRBJ2-5, with D perhaps TRBD1 (6 bases). V lost 6 bases, J lost 2 bases, and 13 bases lay in between. The CDR3 contains 14 residues. CDR1 is MDHEN and CDR2 is SYDVKM in the germline V gene. CDR3 in amino acids: CASRTGPSQETQYF. DNA for the CDR3: TGTGCCAGCAGAACAGGGCCTTCGCAAGAGACCCAGTACTTC.

CDR3 protein: CASSVAVSYNEQFF. CDR3 coding DNA: TGCGCCAGCAGCGTTGCGGTTTCCTACAATGAGCAGTTCTTC. The chain links TRBV5-1 to TRBJ2-1; D unresolved. This CDR3 has 14 residues. Deletions cut 4 bases from V and 1 base from J, with 9 bases between. CDR1 and CDR2 (germline): SGHRS, YFSETQ.

The rearrangement links TRBV19 to TRBJ1-5; TRBD1 aligns across 11 bases. J lost 2 bases, V lost 5 bases, and 11 bases had no gene match. This CDR3 has 18 residues. Germline V gene data show CDR1 as LNHDA and CDR2 as SQIVND (reference sequence). The CDR3 coding sequence is TGTGCCAGTAGTCCTGGGACAGGGGGAGTAAGAGGCAATCAGCCCCAGCATTTT. As protein: CASSPGTGGVRGNQPQHF. The whole variable domain, remainder taken from reference TRBV19 and TRBJ1-5, is DGGITQSPKYLFRKEGQNVTLSCEQNLNHDAMYWYRQDPGQGLRLIYYSQIVNDFQKGDIAEGYSVSREKKESFPLTVTSAQKNPTAFYLCASSPGTGGVRGNQPQHFGDGTRLSIL.

A single count supports this clone. The rearrangement uses TRBV5-6 and TRBJ2-1; 13 bases are shared with TRBD2. The CDR3 loop spans 15 amino acids. Germline CDR1 reads SGHDT; CDR2 reads YYEEEE. Trimming took 4 bases from V and 4 from J; bases not matched to a gene: 2. CDR3 loop: CASSKLAGGYNEQFF. CDR3 coding DNA: TGTGCCAGCAGCAAACTAGCGGGAGGGTACAATGAGCAGTTCTTC.

Only a few counts were recorded for this clone. The rearrangement links TRBV18 to TRBJ1-1; D unclear. CDR3 size: 14 residues. The germline CDR1 and CDR2 sequences are KGHSH and LQKENI. Trimming took off 1 base at V and 8 bases at J, with 14 bases between the two ends. The DNA for the CDR3 is TGTGCCAGCTCACCACAAGCGAATGGAGTAGAAGCTTTCTTT. Translated: CASSPQANGVEAFF.

The chain couples TRBV19 to TRBJ2-5; D unclear. Germline lookup yields CDR1 LNHDA and CDR2 SQIVND (reference sequence). This CDR3 contains 15 residues. V lost 3 bases to trimming and J lost 4 bases, with 15 bases between them. The CDR3 DNA reads TGTGCCAGTAGTATCCCGCTAGGCTCAGTAGAGACCCAGTACTTC. Protein: CASSIPLGSVETQYF.

The rearrangement joins TRBV6-1 to TRBJ1-5, with a weak D call TRBD1 (6 bases). Germline loops: CDR1 MNHNS, CDR2 SASEGT. The CDR3 is made up of 15 amino acids. Trimming took 1 base from V and 4 from J, leaving 11 bases between them. The chain's CDR3 is CASSEVGGLNQPQHF. The CDR3 bases are TGTGCCAGCAGTGAAGTTGGGGGGCTTAATCAGCCCCAGCATTTT.

The J gene is TRBJ2-7, the V gene TRBV21-1; the DNA was not compared with TRBD2, the D call given in the table. TRBV21-1 has pseudogene status. This CDR3 comprises 12 residues. The CDR3 nucleotides are TGTGCCAGCAGCTCTAGCGACTACGAGCAGTACTTC. It is translated as CASSSSDYEQYF.

The chain uses TRBV6-5 and TRBJ2-7; a weak D match, TRBD1 (5 bases). CDR3 length equals 14 residues. Germline V gene sequence: CDR1 MNHEY, CDR2 SVGAGI. The V end was cut by 6 bases, the J end by 1 base, with 13 bases between. CDR3 in DNA: TGTGCCAGCAGGGGCGGCAGGGTGTCCTACGAGCAGTACTTC. It yields the protein CASRGGRVSYEQYF.

V usage is TRBV12-5 and J usage is TRBJ1-2; D not certain. Trimming took off 2 bases at V and 1 base at J, with 20 bases between the two ends. The length of the CDR3 is 18 residues. Germline CDR1 LGHNT, CDR2 FRNRAP. The CDR3 sequence is CASGLILGGTRFNYGYTF. The CDR3 nucleotides read TGTGCTAGTGGTTTGATCTTGGGTGGTACAAGGTTTAACTATGGCTACACCTTC.

The chain couples TRBV18 to TRBJ2-3, with D perhaps TRBD1 (6 bases). The CDR3 is 17 residues long. Trimming removed 0 bases from V and 4 bases from J, with 17 bases in between. Germline-derived CDR1 and CDR2 are KGHSH and LQKENI. The DNA for the CDR3 is TGTGCCAGCTCACCACCGAGGCAGGGGTACGGTTCAGATACGCAGTATTTT. This translates into CASSPPRQGYGSDTQYF.

The DNA for the CDR3 is TGTGCCAGCAGTCCCCCGAGGAGGGCTACCGGGGAGCTGTTTTTT. Protein product: CASSPPRRATGELFF. V usage is TRBV5-8 and J usage is TRBJ2-2, with D possibly matching TRBD2 (6 bases). CDR3 length: 15 amino acids. The V end lost 5 bases, the J end lost 5 bases, and 16 bases lay between the germline ends. CDR1 and CDR2 (germline): SGHTS, YDEGEE. The entire variable domain, with the rest obtained from reference TRBV5-8 and TRBJ2-2, is as follows: EAGVTQSPTHLIKTRGQQATLRCSPISGHTSVYWYQQALGLGLQFLLWYDEGEERNRGNFPPRFSGRQFPNYSSELNVNALELEDSALYLCASSPPRRATGELFFGEGSRLTVL.

This chain links TRBV19 with TRBJ2-1; TRBD2 agrees at 12 bases. CDR1 and CDR2 (germline): LNHDA, SQIVND (reference sequence). The junction had 6 bases not matched to a gene; V was cut back by 3 bases and J by 3 bases. This CDR3 region has 17 residues. The CDR3 spells CASSIRLAGVHYNEQFF. The DNA for the CDR3 is TGTGCCAGTAGTATCCGACTAGCGGGAGTACACTACAATGAGCAGTTCTTC.

This chain links TRBV19 with TRBJ2-3, with D unresolved. V lost 0 bases and J 5 bases, leaving 12 bases between the germline ends. The CDR3 runs to 15 residues. Germline CDR1 is LNHDA and CDR2 is SQIVND (reference sequence). This CDR3 is CASSIEPGFEDTQYF. CDR3 bases: TGTGCCAGTAGTATAGAGCCCGGGTTTGAAGATACGCAGTATTTT.

About this clone itself: The same CDR3 is also encoded by other DNA sequences in this sample. J is TRBJ2-3 and V is TRBV5-1; D gene ambiguous. V was shortened by 0 bases and J by 1 base, with 6 bases between the two germline ends. The CDR3 is made up of 14 amino acids. Germline loops: CDR1 SGHRS, CDR2 YFSETQ. CDR3 sequence: CASSLGRGTDTQYF. CDR3 DNA sequence: TGCGCCAGCAGCTTGGGTCGAGGCACAGATACGCAGTATTTT.

The gene calls are TRBV5-1 and TRBJ2-5, with TRBD1 identical over 9 bases. V trimming: 3 bases; J trimming: 4 bases; junction bases outside the gene matches: 1. The CDR3 spans 13 residues. CDR1 and CDR2 (germline): SGHRS, YFSETQ. The CDR3 DNA is TGCGCCAGCAGCTCGACAGGGGGAGAGACCCAGTACTTC. Its translation is CASSSTGGETQYF.

This clone was seen once. J is TRBJ1-2 and V is TRBV2; the D is unclear. The CDR3 spans 12 residues. CDR1 is SNHLY, CDR2 FYNNEI, per germline. Trimming pared 4 bases from V and 12 bases from J, leaving 15 bases between. The CDR3 here is CASSVRRVKDTF. CDR3 bases: TGTGCCAGCAGTGTAAGACGGGTCAAGGACACCTTC.

The rearrangement uses TRBV6-6 and TRBJ2-7; no clear D. The CDR3 has 14 amino acids. V was trimmed by 2 bases and J by 6 bases, leaving 14 bases between them. The germline V gene has CDR1 MNHNY and CDR2 SVGAGI (reference sequence). In DNA form, the CDR3 reads TGTGCCAGCAGTTACCCGGAGACCCGTGGCGAGCAGTACTTC. Its protein is CASSYPETRGEQYF.

This clone was found once. The chain has TRBV9 and TRBJ2-2, with D tentatively TRBD2 (6 bases). The CDR3 spans 16 residues. Per the germline V gene, CDR1 is SGDLS and CDR2 is YYNGEE. Trimming removed 0 bases at V and 7 bases at J, with 16 bases between. For the CDR3, the DNA is TGTGCCAGCAGCGTAGCTTCCCGGACTACCCACGGGGAGCTGTTTTTT. It codes for CASSVASRTTHGELFF.